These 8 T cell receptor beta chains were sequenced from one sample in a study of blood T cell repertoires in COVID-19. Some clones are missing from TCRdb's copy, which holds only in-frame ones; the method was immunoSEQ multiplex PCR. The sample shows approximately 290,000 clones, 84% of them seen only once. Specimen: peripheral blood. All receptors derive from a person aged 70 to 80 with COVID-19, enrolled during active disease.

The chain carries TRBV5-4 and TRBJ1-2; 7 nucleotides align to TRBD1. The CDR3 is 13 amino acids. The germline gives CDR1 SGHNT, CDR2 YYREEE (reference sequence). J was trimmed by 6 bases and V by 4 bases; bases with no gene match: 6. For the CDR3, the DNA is TGTGCCAGCAGCGGAGACAGGGCCCATGGCTACACCTTC. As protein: CASSGDRAHGYTF.

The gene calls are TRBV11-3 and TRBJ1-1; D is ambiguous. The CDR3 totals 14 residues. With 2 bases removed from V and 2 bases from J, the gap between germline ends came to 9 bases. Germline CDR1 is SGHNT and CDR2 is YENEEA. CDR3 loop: CASSLSRANTEAFF. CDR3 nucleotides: TGTGCCAGCAGCTTATCGCGGGCCAACACTGAAGCTTTCTTT.

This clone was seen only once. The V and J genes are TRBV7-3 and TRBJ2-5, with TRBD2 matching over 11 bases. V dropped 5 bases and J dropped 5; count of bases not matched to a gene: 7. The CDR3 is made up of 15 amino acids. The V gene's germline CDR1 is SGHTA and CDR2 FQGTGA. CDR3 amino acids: CASSLLAGGRETQYF. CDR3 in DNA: TGTGCCAGCAGCCTTTTAGCGGGAGGGCGGGAGACCCAGTACTTC.

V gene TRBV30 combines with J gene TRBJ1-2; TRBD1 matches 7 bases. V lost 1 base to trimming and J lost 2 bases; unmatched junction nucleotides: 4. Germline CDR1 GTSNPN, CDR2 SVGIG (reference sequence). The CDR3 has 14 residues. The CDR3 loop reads CAWSAGTANYGYTF. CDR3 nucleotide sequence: TGTGCCTGGAGTGCAGGGACAGCCAACTATGGCTACACCTTC.

The chain's CDR3 is CASSQGSSYEQYF. The CDR3 DNA follows: TGTGCCAGTAGCCAGGGGTCGTCCTACGAGCAGTACTTC. The chain couples TRBV19 to TRBJ2-7, with D possibly matching TRBD1 (6 bases). V lost 6 bases and J 1 base, leaving 10 bases between the germline ends. This CDR3 is 13 amino acids long. Germline V gene sequence: CDR1 LNHDA, CDR2 SQIVND (reference sequence).

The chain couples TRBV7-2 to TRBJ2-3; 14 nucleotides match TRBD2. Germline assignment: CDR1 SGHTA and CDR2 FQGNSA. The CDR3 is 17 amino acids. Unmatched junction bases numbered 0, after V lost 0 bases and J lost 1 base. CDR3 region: CASSLAGLAGGTDTQYF. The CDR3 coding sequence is TGTGCCAGCAGCTTAGCGGGACTAGCGGGGGGCACAGATACGCAGTATTTT.

The CDR3 region has the DNA TGTGCCAGCAGGAGCGGGGGGGTCGTAAATGAGCAGTTCTTC. It specifies CASRSGGVVNEQFF. The chain links TRBV6-5 to TRBJ2-1; TRBD2 matches at 10 bases. Trimming cost V 6 bases and J 7 bases; bases outside gene matches: 6. There are 14 residues in the CDR3. CDR1 is MNHEY and CDR2 is SVGAGI in the germline V gene.

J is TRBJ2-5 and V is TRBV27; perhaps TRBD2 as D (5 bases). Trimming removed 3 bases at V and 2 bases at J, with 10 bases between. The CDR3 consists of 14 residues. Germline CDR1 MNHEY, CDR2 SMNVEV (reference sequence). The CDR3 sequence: CASSFLATQETQYF. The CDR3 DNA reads TGTGCCAGCAGTTTCTTAGCGACTCAAGAGACCCAGTACTTC.